Listed below are T cell receptor beta chains from one sample, sequenced in a study of tumor-infiltrating lymphocytes in primary liver carcinoma. TCRdb ran MiXCR on the multiplex PCR reads and lists one entry per CDR3 protein. The data show almost 45,000 distinct CDR3 sequences, 75% seen once. The sample taken for sequencing was tumor-adjacent normal liver tissue. All receptors come from a woman in her 30s with primary liver carcinoma and hepatitis B virus infection. CDR3s include the opening cysteine and the closing phenylalanine or tryptophan. The D gene is left open where the match is weak. Expanded clones get a size class; other rows say once, few or many, or leave the size out.

TRBJ2-1	TRBV4-3	-	-	CARSQDAGSSYNQQFF	TGCGCCAGGAGCCAAGATGCGGGAAGCTCATACAATCAGCAGTTCTTC
TRBJ2-7	TRBV11-1	-	-	CGSSFMSYKQYF	TGTGGCAGCAGCTTCATGAGTTACAAGCAGTACTTC
TRBJ1-6	TRBV11-3	-	-	CANNVPGAGSSPLHF	TGTGCCAACAACGTTCCGGGGGCTGGGAGTTCACCCCTCCACTTT
TRBJ2-1	TRBV11-1	TRBD1	few	CASSLGQGARNEQFF	TGTGCCAGTAGCTTGGGACAGGGTGCTCGCAATGAGCAGTTCTTC
TRBJ2-3	TRBV10-3	TRBD1	many	CAISDSGTVETDTQYF	TGTGCCATCAGTGACTCCGGGACAGTAGAAACAGATACGCAGTATTTT
TRBJ2-3	TRBV10-3	-	-	CATTRGSHSTDMQYF	TGTGCCACTACTAGGGGGAGTCATAGCACAGATATGCAGTATTTT
TRBJ2-1	TRBV28	-	-	CASSFEWWQGWNEQFF	TGTGCCAGCAGTTTCGAGTGGTGGCAGGGATGGAATGAGCAGTTCTTC
TRBJ2-7	TRBV4-3	-	-	CASSHNYPELYEQYF	TGTGCCAGCAGCCATAACTATCCGGAGCTCTACGAGCAGTACTTC
TRBJ1-1	TRBV6-1	-	-	CASSGGLEGPAEALF	TGTGCCAGCAGTGGAGGCCTAGAGGGGCCCGCTGAAGCTCTCTTT
TRBJ2-1	TRBV14	-	-	CVSSQVLPGAYNEQFF	TGTGTCAGCAGCCAAGTACTCCCCGGGGCCTACAATGAGCAGTTCTTC
TRBJ2-2	TRBV4-3	-	-	CASKSGAENGELFF	TGCGCCAGCAAATCAGGGGCAGAGAACGGGGAGCTGTTTTTT
TRBJ2-2	TRBV21-1	-	-	CATLGITTGGLFF	TGTGCCACCCTGGGAATTACAACCGGGGGGCTGTTTTTT
TRBJ2-4	TRBV5-5	TRBD1	-	CASSLGRGLNTQNF	TGTGCCAGCAGCTTGGGCAGGGGGCTAAACACTCAGAACTTC
TRBJ2-1	TRBV11-2	-	-	CASNLGASRSVFNEQFF	TGTGCCAGCAACTTAGGGGCTAGCAGGAGTGTCTTCAATGAGCAGTTCTTC
TRBJ2-2	TRBV6-1	-	-	CASNGTLLGGAANTGELFF	TGTGCCAGCAATGGAACCCTTCTCGGGGGCGCCGCGAACACCGGGGAGCTGTTTTTT
TRBJ2-2	TRBV25-1	TRBD1	few	CASSSVGTGITGELFF	TGTGCCAGCAGCTCAGTCGGGACAGGGATTACCGGGGAGCTGTTTTTT
TRBJ2-7	TRBV11-2	TRBD2	-	CASSSRTSGGSNVQYF	TGTGCCAGCAGCTCTCGGACTAGCGGGGGGTCCAACGTGCAGTACTTC
TRBJ2-1	TRBV12-3/TRBV12-4	-	once	CASSPRVEHFF	TGTGCCAGCAGTCCGAGAGTAGAGCATTTCTTC
TRBJ2-1	TRBV12-3/TRBV12-4	-	-	CASRQGGRESPNEQFF	TGTGCCAGTCGACAAGGAGGAAGGGAGAGCCCCAATGAGCAGTTCTTC
TRBJ1-1	TRBV5-1	-	-	CASSRKTAFSEAFF	TGCGCCAGCAGCCGAAAGACGGCGTTTAGTGAAGCTTTCTTT
TRBJ2-1	TRBV5-4	-	-	CASSLRRMSSYDVQFF	TGTGCCAGCAGCCTGCGGCGCATGAGCTCCTACGATGTGCAGTTCTTC
TRBJ2-2	TRBV14	TRBD2	-	CASSLTSAGELFF	TGTGCGAGCAGCCTGACTAGCGCCGGGGAGCTGTTTTTT
TRBJ1-1	TRBV5-4	-	once	CASSRVLGGDTEALF	TGTGCCAGCAGCCGAGTCCTAGGAGGAGACACTGAAGCCTTATTT
TRBJ2-5	TRBV12-3/TRBV12-4	TRBD1	-	CARSLGDRDLETQYF	TGTGCCAGAAGTTTAGGGGACAGGGACCTAGAGACCCAATACTTC
TRBJ1-5	TRBV2	-	many	CASREGELSNQPQHF	TGTGCCAGCAGAGAGGGGGAGTTAAGCAATCAGCCCCAGCATTTT
TRBJ2-5	TRBV10-2	-	once	CASSGWAGVQETKYF	TGCGCCAGCAGTGGGTGGGCAGGGGTTCAAGAGACCAAGTACTTC
TRBJ2-3	TRBV11-2	-	-	CVSSLPVSTDTQYF	TGTGTCAGCAGCTTACCAGTGAGCACAGACACACAGTATTTT
TRBJ1-4	TRBV6-5	-	once	CASSYTRGPNEKLLF	TGTGCCAGCAGTTACACGAGAGGACCAAATGAAAAACTGCTTTTT
TRBJ2-7	TRBV6-5	-	-	CASSRDSTGDHEQYF	TGTGCCAGCAGCCGGGACTCGACGGGCGATCACGAGCAGTACTTC
TRBJ2-1	TRBV29-1	TRBD2	-	CSVESSSGFYGQFF	TGCAGTGTTGAATCGTCTAGCGGGTTTTATGGGCAGTTCTTC
TRBJ2-5	TRBV11-2	-	-	CASSSIPGGVHQETQYF	TGTGCCAGCAGCTCAATTCCAGGAGGTGTTCACCAAGAGACCCAGTACTTC
TRBJ2-5	TRBV5-1	TRBD2	many	CASSQSGLAGETQYF	TGCGCCAGCAGCCAATCGGGACTAGCGGGAGAGACCCAGTACTTC
TRBJ1-1	TRBV19	-	few	CASTLRENTEAFF	TGTGCCAGTACTCTCAGGGAGAACACTGAAGCTTTCTTT
TRBJ1-1	TRBV4-2	-	-	CASSQEGREFMNTEAFF	TGTGCCAGCAGCCAGGAAGGTAGGGAGTTCATGAACACTGAAGCTTTCTTT
TRBJ2-7	TRBV19	TRBD1	-	CASMRGDRVGEHCF	TGTGCCAGTATGCGAGGGGACAGGGTCGGAGAGCATTGCTTC
TRBJ2-3	TRBV7-2	-	-	CASSLFGDTQYF	TGTGCCAGCAGCTTATTCGGGGATACGCAGTATTTT
TRBJ1-2	TRBV14	-	-	CGSSQDRSSYGYTF	TGTGGCAGCAGCCAGGATAGGTCCAGCTATGGCTACACCTTC
TRBJ1-5	TRBV12-3/TRBV12-4	TRBD1	-	CANCFEGAQPQHF	TGTGCCAACTGTTTTGAGGGGGCACAGCCCCAGCATTTT
TRBJ2-6	TRBV28	TRBD1	-	CVSRGTGGVNVLTF	TGTGTCAGCAGAGGGACAGGGGGTGTCAACGTCCTGACTTTC
TRBJ2-1	TRBV5-5	-	-	CASCLWNEKFF	TGTGCCAGCTGCTTGTGGAATGAGAAGTTCTTC
TRBJ2-3	TRBV11-2	-	-	CASSPRETSSTDKQYF	TGTGCTAGCAGTCCGAGGGAGACGTCGAGCACAGATAAGCAGTATTTT
TRBJ2-7	TRBV4-2	-	-	CPSSQEGREGWYYEQYF	TGTCCCAGCAGCCAAGAGGGTCGAGAGGGCTGGTACTACGAGCAGTACTTC
TRBJ1-5	TRBV28	-	many	CASSLRGALPSNQPQHF	TGTGCCAGCAGTTTGCGGGGGGCCTTACCTAGCAATCAGCCCCAGCATTTT
TRBJ2-2	TRBV11-1	-	-	CANSLVGDTNTGDLFF	TGTGCCAACAGCTTAGTGGGGGATACGAACACCGGGGATCTGTTCTTT
TRBJ1-1	TRBV28	-	-	CVSNSHRDMNTEAFF	TGTGTCAGCAACTCCCACAGGGACATGAACACTGAAGCTTTCTTT
TRBJ2-3	TRBV7-9	-	many	CASTPRGGKLTDTQYF	TGTGCCAGCACACCCAGGGGGGGGAAACTCACAGATACGCAGTATTTT
TRBJ2-1	TRBV5-1	-	-	CASGRGPGETEQFF	TGCGCCAGCGGTCGGGGGCCAGGGGAGACAGAGCAGTTCTTC
TRBJ2-5	TRBV11-2	-	-	CASSYLTTAAKTQYF	TGTGCCAGCAGCTACTTGACGACAGCCGCTAAGACCCAGTACTTC
TRBJ2-1	TRBV6-1	TRBD2	-	CAGSDPAGGEGHEHFF	TGTGCCGGCAGTGACCCAGCGGGAGGGGAGGGACATGAGCACTTCTTC
TRBJ2-4	TRBV4-1	-	-	CASSPGMNRDTSRWYF	TGTGCCAGCAGCCCAGGGATGAATAGGGACACGAGCAGGTGGTACTTC
TRBJ1-1	TRBV11-2	-	-	CAISPGAEAFF	TGTGCCATCAGCCCCGGGGCAGAGGCTTTCTTT
TRBJ1-2	TRBV6-5	-	-	CAINAGAGYGYTF	TGTGCCATCAATGCAGGGGCTGGCTATGGCTACACCTTC
TRBJ1-5	TRBV6-2/TRBV6-3	-	-	CASSYSGNQSQHF	TGTGCCAGTAGTTACTCGGGCAATCAGTCCCAGCATTTT
TRBJ2-3	TRBV7-8	TRBD2	-	CGSSLGAGGPSDTQYF	TGTGGCAGCAGCCTAGGAGCGGGAGGGCCTAGTGATACGCAGTATTTT
TRBJ2-1	TRBV4-3	-	-	CASSQDAGSSYDEQFF	TGCGCCAGTAGCCAAGACGCGGGAAGCTCCTACGATGAGCAGTTCTTC
TRBJ2-4	TRBV28	-	-	CTSSLVWELKNIQCF	TGTACCAGCAGTTTAGTGTGGGAGCTAAAAAACATTCAGTGCTTC